Shown below are 21 T cell receptor beta chains from a single sample sequenced in a study of OX40 agonist ivuxolimab in advanced cancers. The table came from immunoSEQ multiplex PCR; TCRdb's copy has only in-frame clones and leaves some out. The table includes about 58,000 clones, less than 90% detected once. The sequenced sample was CD4+ or CD8+ T cells sorted from blood, obtained in a trial of the OX40 agonist ivuxolimab. These receptors were taken from an adult with an advanced solid tumor such as melanoma, head and neck, liver or kidney cancer.

This clone was seen a single time. This chain joins TRBV19 and TRBJ2-7, with 9 bases that match TRBD1. Germline-derived CDR1 and CDR2 are LNHDA and SQIVND (reference sequence). There are 12 residues in the CDR3. V lost 11 bases and J lost 3; bases outside the gene matches: 5. CDR3 sequence: CARDRVCYEQYF. CDR3 DNA: TGTGCCCGGGACAGGGTTTGCTACGAGCAGTACTTC.

This chain connects TRBV29-1 to TRBJ1-5; D not resolved. CDR1 SQVTM and CDR2 ANQGSEA come from the germline V gene. The length of the CDR3 is 12 residues. V dropped 4 bases and J dropped 5 bases, with 9 bases sitting between them. The CDR3 protein is CSVGAQDQPQHF. The CDR3 DNA follows: TGCAGCGTTGGGGCACAAGATCAGCCCCAGCATTTT.

The chain uses TRBV27 and TRBJ1-2, with 8 bases aligning to TRBD1. With 2 bases clipped from V and 7 bases from J, the junction kept 3 bases outside the gene matches. This CDR3 has 13 residues. Germline assignment: CDR1 MNHEY and CDR2 SMNVEV (reference sequence). In DNA form, the CDR3 reads TGTGCCAGCAGTTTAGGACAGGGAGGTGGCTACACCTTC. Protein sequence: CASSLGQGGGYTF.

With respect to this clone: Other DNA variants within this sample encode the same CDR3. This chain joins TRBV11-2 and TRBJ2-5; 12 bases align to TRBD2. Germline lookup yields CDR1 SGHAT and CDR2 FQNNGV. J was trimmed by 2 bases and V by 4 bases; bases with no gene match: 2. There are 15 residues in the CDR3. CDR3 bases: TGTGCCAGCAGCTCGCTAGCGGGGGGGCAAGAGACCCAGTACTTC. Translation gives CASSSLAGGQETQYF.

J is TRBJ2-3 and V is TRBV7-2; a possible D gene is TRBD1 (5 bases). The CDR3 consists of 18 residues. The V and J ends lost 1 base and 0 bases respectively, with 17 bases between them. From germline, CDR1 is SGHTA and CDR2 FQGNSA. The CDR3 sequence: CASSLVAGLTSSTDTQYF. In nucleotides, the CDR3 is TGTGCCAGCAGCTTAGTGGCAGGGCTTACCTCGAGCACAGATACGCAGTATTTT.

As concerns this clone: A junction boundary mismatches the germline segment, possibly from a read error. This rearrangement joins TRBV7-2 to TRBJ2-1; 10 nucleotides match TRBD2. CDR1 and CDR2 from the germline V gene are SGHTA and FQGNSA. The CDR3 length is 15 residues. CDR3 amino acids: CASRLAGGLYNEQFF. The DNA for the CDR3 is TGTGCCAGCAGGTTAGCGGGGGGACTCTACAATGAGCAGTTCTTC.

V is TRBV30 and J is TRBJ1-5; 8 positions agree with TRBD1. The germline V gene has CDR1 GTSNPN and CDR2 SVGIG (reference sequence). With 7 bases clipped from V and 6 bases from J, the junction kept 8 bases outside the gene matches. There are 13 residues in the CDR3. CDR3 residues: CAYSGTGGQPQHF. The CDR3 nucleotides read TGTGCCTATTCCGGGACAGGTGGTCAGCCCCAGCATTTT.

The V and J genes are TRBV7-2 and TRBJ1-5; 7 bases fit TRBD1. CDR1 SGHTA and CDR2 FQGNSA come from the germline V gene. V gave up 5 bases and J gave up 1 base; unmatched junction bases: 8. This CDR3 is built from 16 residues. In DNA, the CDR3 is TGTGCCAGCAGCCAGTCCGGGACAGAAAGCAATCAGCCCCAGCATTTT. It yields the protein CASSQSGTESNQPQHF.

The rearrangement joins TRBV21-1 to TRBJ1-1. TRBV21-1 is a documented pseudogene. The CDR3 sequence is 19 residues long. This CDR3 is CASSKGMGLGPDMNTEAFF. The CDR3 bases are TGTGCCAGCAGCAAAGGGATGGGACTCGGGCCGGATATGAACACTGAAGCTTTCTTT.

The genes are TRBV2 and TRBJ2-5; D gene ambiguous. Trimming took 8 bases from V and 5 from J, leaving 12 bases between them. Germline CDR1 reads SNHLY; CDR2 reads FYNNEI. CDR3 length: 12 amino acids. The CDR3 DNA follows: TGTGCCAGCGAAGAACTGAGGGAGACCCAGTACTTC. It codes for CASEELRETQYF.

The J gene is TRBJ2-7, the V gene TRBV6-6; D may be TRBD1 (6 bases). V shed 2 bases and J shed 3 bases, with 11 bases lying between them. CDR3 length: 14 amino acids. The V gene's germline CDR1 is MNHNY and CDR2 SVGAGI (reference sequence). CDR3 in amino acids: CASSYATGLYEQYF. The CDR3 region has the DNA TGTGCCAGCAGTTACGCGACAGGACTCTACGAGCAGTACTTC.

V gene TRBV7-8 combines with J gene TRBJ2-7; a possible D gene is TRBD2 (6 bases). The CDR3 totals 17 residues. CDR1 SGHVS and CDR2 FQNEAQ come from the germline V gene. Trimming cost V 0 bases and J 2 bases, with 17 bases left between them. The CDR3 loop reads CASSLARRGSDPYEQYF. The CDR3 DNA reads as TGTGCCAGCAGCTTAGCGCGTCGGGGGTCCGATCCCTACGAGCAGTACTTC.

V is TRBV5-1 and J is TRBJ2-2, with 9 bases identical to TRBD1. The germline gives CDR1 SGHRS, CDR2 YFSETQ. The CDR3 runs to 15 residues. The V and J ends lost 4 bases and 4 bases, in that order; junction bases with no gene match: 5. The CDR3 coding sequence is TGCGCCAGCAGCCCGGGGACAGGGATCACCGGGGAGCTGTTTTTT. Translating it yields CASSPGTGITGELFF.

The V call is TRBV29-1, the J call TRBJ2-2, with 8 bases that match TRBD1. The CDR3 spans 15 residues. J gave up 5 bases and V 1 base, and 6 bases lay outside the gene matches. Germline-derived CDR1 and CDR2 are SQVTM and ANQGSEA. The CDR3 DNA reads as TGCAGCGTTGAAGGGCAGGGGGCCATAACCGGGGAGCTGTTTTTT. It encodes CSVEGQGAITGELFF.

The chain links TRBV28 to TRBJ1-2, with D unclear. Germline V gives CDR1 MDHEN, CDR2 SYDVKM. CDR3 length: 13 residues. Trimming took 3 bases from V and 7 from J, leaving 12 bases between them. The CDR3 bases are TGTGCCAGCAGTTTCCGCGGACTTTTTGGCTACACCTTC. This codes for CASSFRGLFGYTF.

This clone occurred a few times. The chain combines TRBV11-2 with TRBJ1-2, with 7 bases aligning to TRBD1. Germline CDR1 SGHAT, CDR2 FQNNGV. Trimming cost V 3 bases and J 5 bases; bases outside gene matches: 12. The CDR3 covers 16 residues. The CDR3 DNA sequence: TGTGCCAGCAGCTTCACAGGGGTTGGTCGAGAGTATGGCTACACCTTC. It codes for CASSFTGVGREYGYTF.

V gene TRBV29-1 combines with J gene TRBJ2-3; the match to TRBD1 covers 9 bases. Germline CDR1 reads SQVTM; CDR2 reads ANQGSEA. There are 14 residues in the CDR3. After removal of 0 bases from V and 5 bases from J, the junction contained 3 bases not matched to a gene. Here the CDR3 DNA reads TGCAGCGTTGAAGAAACAGGGGGCGGAGATACGCAGTATTTT. It specifies CSVEETGGGDTQYF.

The rearrangement uses TRBV9 and TRBJ2-7; 8 bases map to TRBD1. V shed 2 bases, J shed 4 bases, and the junction held 5 bases outside the gene matches. In germline, CDR1 is SGDLS, CDR2 YYNGEE. This CDR3 comprises 14 residues. The CDR3 DNA reads as TGTGCCAGCAGCGTCTCTCAGGGGGCTTACGAGCAGTACTTC. It codes for CASSVSQGAYEQYF.

This chain links TRBV7-3 with TRBJ2-3; 8 bases agree with TRBD1. This CDR3 is 13 amino acids long. CDR1 is SGHTA and CDR2 is FQGTGA in the germline V gene. The V segment lost 2 bases and the J segment 6 bases; nucleotides outside the gene matches: 1. Written as DNA, the CDR3 is TGTGCCAGCAGCTTAGGGACAGGCGATACGCAGTATTTT. Its translation is CASSLGTGDTQYF.

This clone was detected a few times. This chain connects TRBV2 to TRBJ1-6; 11 bases match TRBD1. Germline values: CDR1 SNHLY, CDR2 FYNNEI. This CDR3 has 17 residues. The J segment lost 8 bases and the V segment lost 3 bases, leaving 9 bases of the junction unmatched. The CDR3 spells CASSERLAGQGDSPLHF. CDR3 in DNA: TGTGCCAGCAGTGAGCGGCTAGCGGGACAGGGGGATTCACCCCTCCACTTT. Filled out from reference TRBV2 and TRBJ1-6, the complete variable domain reads EPEVTQTPSHQVTQMGQEVILRCVPISNHLYFYWYRQILGQKVEFLVSFYNNEISEKSEIFDDQFSVERPDGSNFTLKIRSTKLEDSAMYFCASSERLAGQGDSPLHFGNGTRLTVT.

The count of this clone is one. The rearrangement links TRBV27 to TRBJ2-5; 7 nucleotides match TRBD1. From germline, CDR1 is MNHEY and CDR2 SMNVEV (reference sequence). CDR3 length: 13 amino acids. Germline trimming cut 10 bases from V and 5 bases from J; bases unmatched to any gene: 10. The CDR3 spells CATSRGRRETQYF. CDR3 DNA: TGTGCCACGTCTAGGGGGCGCAGGGAGACCCAGTACTTC.